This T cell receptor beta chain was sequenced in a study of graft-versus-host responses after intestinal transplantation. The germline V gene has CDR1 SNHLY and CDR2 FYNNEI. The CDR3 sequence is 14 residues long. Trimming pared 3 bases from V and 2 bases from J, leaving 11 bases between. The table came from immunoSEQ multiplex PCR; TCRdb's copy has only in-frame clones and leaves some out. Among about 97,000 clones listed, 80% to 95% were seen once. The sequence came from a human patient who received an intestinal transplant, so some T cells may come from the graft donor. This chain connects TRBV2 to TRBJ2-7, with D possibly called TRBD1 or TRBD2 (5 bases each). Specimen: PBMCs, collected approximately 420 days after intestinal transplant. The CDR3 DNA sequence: TGTGCCAGCAGTGAGGGGACGGCCACCTACGAGCAGTACTTC. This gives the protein CASSEGTATYEQYF.